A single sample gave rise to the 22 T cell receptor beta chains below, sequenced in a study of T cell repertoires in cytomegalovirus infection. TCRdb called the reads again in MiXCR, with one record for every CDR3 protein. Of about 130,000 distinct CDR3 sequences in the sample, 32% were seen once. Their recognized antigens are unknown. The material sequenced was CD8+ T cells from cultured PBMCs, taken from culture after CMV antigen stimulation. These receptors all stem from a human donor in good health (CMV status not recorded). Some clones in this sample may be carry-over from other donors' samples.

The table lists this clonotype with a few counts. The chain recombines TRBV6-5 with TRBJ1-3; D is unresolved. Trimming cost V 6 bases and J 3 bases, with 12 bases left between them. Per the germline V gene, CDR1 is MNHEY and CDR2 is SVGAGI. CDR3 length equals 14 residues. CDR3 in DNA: TGTGCCAGCAGAGGTACGAACTTTGGAAACACCATATATTTT. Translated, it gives CASRGTNFGNTIYF.

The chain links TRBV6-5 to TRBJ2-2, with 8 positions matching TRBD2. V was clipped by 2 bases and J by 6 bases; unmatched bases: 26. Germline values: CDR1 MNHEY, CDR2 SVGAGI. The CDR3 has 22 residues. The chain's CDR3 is CASSYQLEDGYSGGHQSGELFF. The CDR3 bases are TGTGCCAGCAGTTACCAACTCGAAGATGGGTACAGCGGGGGACATCAATCCGGGGAGCTGTTTTTT.

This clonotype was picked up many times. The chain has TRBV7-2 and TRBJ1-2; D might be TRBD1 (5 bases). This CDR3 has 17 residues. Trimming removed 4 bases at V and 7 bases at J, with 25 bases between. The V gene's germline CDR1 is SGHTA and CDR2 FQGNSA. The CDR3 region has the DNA TGTGCCAGCAGCTCTATCATCCGGGACGGTGCTCGGCGTGGCTACACCTTC. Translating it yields CASSSIIRDGARRGYTF.

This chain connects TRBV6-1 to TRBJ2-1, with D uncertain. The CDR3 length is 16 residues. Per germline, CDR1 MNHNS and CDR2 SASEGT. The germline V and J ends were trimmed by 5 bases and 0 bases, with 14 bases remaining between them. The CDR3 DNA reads TGTGCCAGCAGTTATGACTCCCTGAGCTCCTACAATGAGCAGTTCTTC. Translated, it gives CASSYDSLSSYNEQFF.

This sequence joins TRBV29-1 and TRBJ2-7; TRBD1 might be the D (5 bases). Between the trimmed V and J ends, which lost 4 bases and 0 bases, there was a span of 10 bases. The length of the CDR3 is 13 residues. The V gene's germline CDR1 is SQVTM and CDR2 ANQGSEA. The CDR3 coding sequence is TGCAGCGTTGTAGGGGTAAGCTCCTACGAGCAGTACTTC. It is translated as CSVVGVSSYEQYF.

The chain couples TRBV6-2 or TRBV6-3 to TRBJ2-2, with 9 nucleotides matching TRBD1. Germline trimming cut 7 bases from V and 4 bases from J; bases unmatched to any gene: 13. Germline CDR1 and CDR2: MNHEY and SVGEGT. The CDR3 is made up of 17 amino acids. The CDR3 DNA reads TGTGCCAGCACCCCCCGGGCGGGGACAGGGATCACCGGGGAGCTGTTTTTT. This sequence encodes CASTPRAGTGITGELFF.

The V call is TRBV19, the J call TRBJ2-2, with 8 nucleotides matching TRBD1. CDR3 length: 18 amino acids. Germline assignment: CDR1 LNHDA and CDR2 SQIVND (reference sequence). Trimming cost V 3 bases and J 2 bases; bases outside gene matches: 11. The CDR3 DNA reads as TGTGCCAGTAGTATTCTGGACAGGGCTGAACCCAACACCGGGGAGCTGTTTTTT. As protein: CASSILDRAEPNTGELFF.

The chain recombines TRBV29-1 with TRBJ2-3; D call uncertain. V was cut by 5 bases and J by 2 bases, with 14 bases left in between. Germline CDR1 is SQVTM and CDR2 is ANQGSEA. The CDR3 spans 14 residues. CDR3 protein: CSVRPGANTDTQYF. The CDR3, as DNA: TGCAGCGTTCGCCCGGGCGCTAACACAGATACGCAGTATTTT.

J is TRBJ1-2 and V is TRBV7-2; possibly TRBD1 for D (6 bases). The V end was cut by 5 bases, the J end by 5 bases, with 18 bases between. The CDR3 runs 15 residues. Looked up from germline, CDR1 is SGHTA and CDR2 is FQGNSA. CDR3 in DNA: TGTGCCAGCAGCCCCCGGACAGATTTTCTTTATGGCTACACCTTC. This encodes CASSPRTDFLYGYTF.

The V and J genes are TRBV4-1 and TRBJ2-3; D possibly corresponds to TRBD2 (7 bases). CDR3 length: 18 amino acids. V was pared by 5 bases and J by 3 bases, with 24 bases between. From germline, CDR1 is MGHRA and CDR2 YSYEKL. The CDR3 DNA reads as TGCGCCAGCAGCGAGGGGGGAGCGGGACGGCTTAAGACAGATACGCAGTATTTT. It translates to CASSEGGAGRLKTDTQYF.

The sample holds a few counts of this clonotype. The CDR3 DNA sequence: TGTGCCAGCAGACCCGGGACAGGGGTTTCTTTCTACGAGCAGTACTTC. Protein: CASRPGTGVSFYEQYF. The chain joins TRBV6-5 to TRBJ2-7; 10 positions match TRBD1. Germline V gene lookup returns CDR1 MNHEY and CDR2 SVGAGI. The V gene end was trimmed by 6 bases and the J gene end by 3 bases; junction bases not matched to a gene: 11. The CDR3 sequence is 16 residues long.

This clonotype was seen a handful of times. The CDR3 is CASSLAHNEQFF. CDR3 sequence (DNA): TGTGCCAGCAGCTTAGCTCACAATGAGCAGTTCTTC. This chain joins TRBV11-2 and TRBJ2-1; D remains ambiguous. V gave up 1 base and J gave up 5 bases, with 3 bases separating them. The CDR3 totals 12 residues. CDR1 and CDR2 (germline): SGHAT, FQNNGV.

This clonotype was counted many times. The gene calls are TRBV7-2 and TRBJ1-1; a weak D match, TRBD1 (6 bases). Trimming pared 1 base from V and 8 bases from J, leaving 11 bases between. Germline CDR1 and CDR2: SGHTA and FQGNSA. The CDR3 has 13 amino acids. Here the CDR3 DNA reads TGTGCCAGCAGCTTAGGGGGGGCGGAGGAAGCTTTCTTT. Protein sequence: CASSLGGAEEAFF.

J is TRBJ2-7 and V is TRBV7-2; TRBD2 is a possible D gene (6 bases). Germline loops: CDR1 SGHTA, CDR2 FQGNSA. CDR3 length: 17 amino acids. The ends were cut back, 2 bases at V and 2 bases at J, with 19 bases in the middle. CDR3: CASSLSVRGLIAYEQYF. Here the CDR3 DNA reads TGTGCCAGCAGCTTAAGTGTTAGGGGACTGATTGCCTACGAGCAGTACTTC.

The CDR3 region has the DNA TGTGCCAGCAGCGGGCGTGTTAGCAGGGATTATAGCTACACCTTC. It is translated as CASSGRVSRDYSYTF. This chain links TRBV6-1 with TRBJ1-2, with D possibly being TRBD1 (5 bases). From germline, CDR1 is MNHNS and CDR2 SASEGT. V shed 6 bases and J shed 9 bases, with 23 bases lying between them. The CDR3 covers 15 residues.

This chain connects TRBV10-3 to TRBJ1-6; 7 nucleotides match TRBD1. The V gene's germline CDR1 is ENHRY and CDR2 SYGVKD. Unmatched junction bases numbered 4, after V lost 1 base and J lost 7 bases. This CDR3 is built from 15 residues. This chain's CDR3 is CAISELEGANSPLHF. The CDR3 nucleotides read TGTGCCATCAGTGAGTTGGAGGGGGCGAATTCACCCCTCCACTTT.

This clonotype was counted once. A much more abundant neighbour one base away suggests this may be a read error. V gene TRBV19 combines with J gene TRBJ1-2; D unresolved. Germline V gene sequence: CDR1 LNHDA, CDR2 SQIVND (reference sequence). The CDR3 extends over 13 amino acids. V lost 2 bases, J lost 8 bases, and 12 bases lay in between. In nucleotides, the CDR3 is TGTGCCAGTAGTATATCTGTCCCGGGCGGCTACACCTTC. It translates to CASSISVPGGYTF.

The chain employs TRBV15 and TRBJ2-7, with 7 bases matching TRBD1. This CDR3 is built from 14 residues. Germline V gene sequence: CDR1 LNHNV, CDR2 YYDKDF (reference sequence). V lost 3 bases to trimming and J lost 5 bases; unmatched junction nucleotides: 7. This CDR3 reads CATSSWGQPHEQYF. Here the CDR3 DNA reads TGTGCCACCAGCAGCTGGGGACAGCCCCACGAGCAGTACTTC.

CDR3 DNA sequence: TGTGCCAGCAGGCCCACAGGGGTAAATCAGCCCCAGCATTTT. The encoded protein is CASRPTGVNQPQHF. This chain connects TRBV2 to TRBJ1-5; 7 bases fit TRBD1. The CDR3 length is 14 residues. The germline V gene has CDR1 SNHLY and CDR2 FYNNEI. With V trimmed by 6 bases and J by 4 bases, 6 bases remained unmatched.

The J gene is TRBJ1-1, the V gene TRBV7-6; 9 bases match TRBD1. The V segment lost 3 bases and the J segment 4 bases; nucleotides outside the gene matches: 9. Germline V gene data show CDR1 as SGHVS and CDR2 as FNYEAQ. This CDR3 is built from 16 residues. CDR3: CASSFPRGQGGTEAFF. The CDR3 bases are TGTGCCAGCAGCTTTCCCCGGGGACAGGGCGGCACTGAAGCTTTCTTT.

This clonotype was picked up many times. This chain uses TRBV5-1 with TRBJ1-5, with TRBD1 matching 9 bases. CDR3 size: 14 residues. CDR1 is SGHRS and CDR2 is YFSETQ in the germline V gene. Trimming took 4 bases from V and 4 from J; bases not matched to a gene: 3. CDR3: CASSPGQGNQPQHF. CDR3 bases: TGCGCCAGCAGCCCCGGACAGGGGAATCAGCCCCAGCATTTT.

CDR3 sequence: CASSRIGNTEAFF. CDR3 nucleotides: TGTGCCAGCAGCCGGATTGGGAACACTGAAGCTTTCTTT. The chain has TRBV7-8 and TRBJ1-1; D unresolved. The V end lost 5 bases, the J end lost 1 base, and 8 bases lay between the germline ends. This CDR3 is 13 amino acids long. The germline gives CDR1 SGHVS, CDR2 FQNEAQ.